This T cell receptor beta chain was sequenced during a study of cytomegalovirus exposure and HLA in healthy donors. Study context: Drawn from HLA-typed donors, approximately 86 million unique TCRs were held in an early data release.

The PCR ran on 60 Vbeta and 13 Jbeta primers. Measured with immunoSEQ multiplex PCR; TCRdb has only the in-frame clones, and not every one. The sample has over 100,000 clones, around 78% seen once. For this clone: Sequence at one end of the junction differs from germline and may be a read error.

Source material: PBMCs. The receptor comes from a man in his forties in good health and CMV-seronegative.

Here the CDR3 reads CSSSLRQGWVFF. The CDR3 coding sequence is TGTTCCAGCAGCTTACGTCAGGGGTGGGTTTTCTTT. The chain carries TRBV7-9 and TRBJ1-1, with a tentative D call TRBD1 (6 bases). This CDR3 spans 12 amino acids. CDR1 and CDR2 (germline): SEHNR, FQNEAQ (reference sequence). The full variable domain, with the rest looked up from reference TRBV7-9 and TRBJ1-1, is DTGVSQNPRHKITKRGQNVTFRCDPISEHNRLYWYRQTLGQGPEFLTYFQNEAQLEKSRLLSDRFSAERPKGSFSTLEIQRTEQGDSAMYLCSSSLRQGWVFFGQGTRLTVV.